The next 12 T cell receptor beta chains were all read from a single sample in a study of cytomegalovirus exposure and HLA in healthy donors. Using immunoSEQ multiplex PCR, the repertoire was profiled, and TCRdb retains in-frame clones only, with some absent. The sample lists 200,000 to 300,000 clones, about 86% seen once, with roughly 1.2% in the top ten. Sequenced material: PBMCs. The receptors originated from a woman aged 30 to 39 in good health and CMV-seropositive.

The chain has TRBV30 and TRBJ1-1; no reliable D call. CDR1 and CDR2 (germline): GTSNPN, SVGIG (reference sequence). V shed 2 bases and J shed 4 bases, with 11 bases lying between them. CDR3 length equals 13 residues. In DNA form, the CDR3 reads TGTGCCTGGAGTCGGCGGGTTGGCACTGAAGCTTTCTTT. It is translated as CAWSRRVGTEAFF.

The rearrangement uses TRBV7-2 and TRBJ2-7, with D unclear. Trimming took 6 bases from V and 9 from J, leaving 6 bases between them. Germline values: CDR1 SGHTA, CDR2 FQGNSA. The CDR3 is 9 amino acids. The DNA of the CDR3 is TGTGCCAGCAGTCTTAGGCAGTACTTC. Translated, it gives CASSLRQYF. The full variable domain, completed using reference TRBV7-2 and TRBJ2-7, is GAGVSQSPSNKVTEKGKDVELRCDPISGHTALYWYRQSLGQGLEFLIYFQGNSAPDKSGLPSDRFSAERTGGSVSTLTIQRTQQEDSAVYLCASSLRQYFGPGTRLTVT.

The chain is built from TRBV7-2 and TRBJ2-7; 8 bases are a match to TRBD1. V lost 2 bases to trimming and J lost 4 bases; unmatched junction nucleotides: 7. CDR3 length: 15 amino acids. Germline CDR1 and CDR2: SGHTA and FQGNSA. The CDR3 sequence is CASSLKGTGLYEQYF. CDR3 bases: TGTGCCAGCAGCTTAAAGGGGACAGGATTGTACGAGCAGTACTTC.

The chain carries TRBV15 and TRBJ1-4, with D possibly being TRBD1 (5 bases). Germline V gene sequence: CDR1 LNHNV, CDR2 YYDKDF (reference sequence). Trimming stripped 10 bases from V and 5 bases from J, with 11 bases between. There are 12 residues in the CDR3. CDR3 bases: TGTGCCATAGGGGCTCCCAATGAAAAACTGTTTTTT. Amino acids: CAIGAPNEKLFF.

V usage is TRBV5-4 and J usage is TRBJ1-1; D is ambiguous. Looked up from germline, CDR1 is SGHNT and CDR2 is YYREEE (reference sequence). Trimming removed 1 base from V and 4 bases from J, with 11 bases in between. There are 14 residues in the CDR3. The CDR3 protein is CASSLRGSPTEAFF. In DNA form, the CDR3 reads TGTGCCAGCAGCTTGCGAGGTTCCCCCACTGAAGCTTTCTTT.

This chain uses TRBV7-8 with TRBJ2-3; the match to TRBD2 covers 9 bases. CDR1 is SGHVS and CDR2 is FQNEAQ in the germline V gene. There are 16 residues in the CDR3. V trimming: 5 bases; J trimming: 2 bases; junction bases outside the gene matches: 8. CDR3 amino acids: CASSPRLAGNTDTQYF. As DNA, the CDR3 is TGTGCCAGCAGCCCTCGTCTAGCGGGGAACACAGATACGCAGTATTTT.

The chain combines TRBV9 with TRBJ2-7; D remains ambiguous. V gave up 0 bases and J gave up 5 bases, with 9 bases separating them. The germline V gene has CDR1 SGDLS and CDR2 YYNGEE. The CDR3 consists of 13 residues. The CDR3 DNA reads as TGTGCCAGCAGCGTAGAACAGACCGACGAGCAGTACTTC. The encoded protein is CASSVEQTDEQYF.

The chain links TRBV6-1 to TRBJ2-7; D is undetermined. Trimming removed 8 bases at V and 4 bases at J, with 21 bases between. In germline, CDR1 is MNHNS, CDR2 SASEGT. CDR3 length: 15 residues. CDR3 sequence: CASLSYSNRKYEQYF. Written as DNA, the CDR3 is TGTGCCAGCCTAAGTTATTCGAACAGAAAATACGAGCAGTACTTC.

The chain has TRBV6-4 and TRBJ1-1, with 7 bases that match TRBD1. Unmatched junction bases numbered 4, after V lost 0 bases and J lost 0 bases. This CDR3 has 16 residues. Germline V gene data show CDR1 as MRHNA and CDR2 as SNTAGT. In nucleotides, the CDR3 is TGTGCCAGCAGTGACTCGAATGACAGGGTGAACACTGAAGCTTTCTTT. It encodes CASSDSNDRVNTEAFF.

The CDR3 DNA is TGTGCCAGCAGTTACTCGACCGGGACATTAATACATGAGCAGTTCTTC. It yields the protein CASSYSTGTLIHEQFF. V usage is TRBV6-5 and J usage is TRBJ2-1, with D perhaps matching TRBD1 (6 bases). V gave up 0 bases and J gave up 8 bases, with 17 bases separating them. The CDR3 is 16 amino acids. Germline-derived CDR1 and CDR2 are MNHEY and SVGAGI.

This chain uses TRBV11-2 with TRBJ2-1, with TRBD1 matching over 7 bases. Losses at the gene ends were 5 bases for V and 5 bases for J; bases not matched to a gene: 9. The CDR3 contains 15 residues. Germline lookup yields CDR1 SGHAT and CDR2 FQNNGV. This CDR3 reads CASSQPGTEDNEQFF. CDR3 DNA sequence: TGTGCCAGCAGCCAACCCGGGACAGAGGACAATGAGCAGTTCTTC.

J is TRBJ2-7 and V is TRBV6-1; possible D gene TRBD2, 7 bases. CDR1 and CDR2 from the germline V gene are MNHNS and SASEGT. The CDR3 covers 15 residues. Trimming left V 7 bases short and J 3 bases short, with 19 bases between. Written as DNA, the CDR3 is TGTGCCAGCACCACACTCGGCGGGGGCTACTACGAGCAGTACTTC. As protein: CASTTLGGGYYEQYF.